This entry is about one T cell receptor (beta chain). Its antigen remains unknown. The data were taken from a study of blood T cells in healthy people across ages. Study observations and caveats: Changes seen in expanded clonotypes were possibly confounded by donor CMV status left unknown.

Every participating donor contributed around 9.5 milliliters of peripheral blood through a draw. For the second PCR, which ran for about 6 to 12 cycles, a sample-barcoded 5' primer and a J-beta primer mix were used. With 12 random nucleotides, a template-switch adaptor tagged each individual cDNA molecule. TCRdb independently ran MiXCR on the 5' RACE reads; one entry per CDR3 protein. The table has 1.8 million or so distinct CDR3 sequences, around 40% seen once. The CDR3 contains 15 residues. Trimming shortened V by 1 base and J by 1 base, and 7 bases separated the two germline ends. Per germline, CDR1 SGHAT and CDR2 FQDESV (reference sequence).

The rearrangement uses TRBV11-1 and TRBJ2-2; D not certain. The source material was blood. This TCR came from a human donor in good health. The CDR3 coding sequence is TGTGCCAGCAGCTTAGTTTGGCGGAACACCGGGGAGCTGTTTTTT. Protein: CASSLVWRNTGELFF.